This T cell receptor beta chain is from a study of T cells in Graves' hyperthyroidism and ophthalmopathy (dated by TCRdb to about 2019). For the study in its entirety: Peripheral blood was sampled at the time of initial diagnosis, prior to any treatment. TCR Vbeta CDR3 sequencing of 140 or so peripheral blood samples (roughly 43 ophthalmopathy, approximately 80 hyperthyroidism and some 17 progressor patients) is reported in the paper. To identify distinguishing TCR V-J signatures, a discovery cohort of 95 to 100 patients was used, comprising 40 to 45 with Graves' ophthalmopathy and approximately 57 with stable Graves' hyperthyroidism. An independent validation cohort of around 19 hyperthyroidism patients and about 16 patients who later progressed to ophthalmopathy tested prospective prediction of ophthalmopathy. The 100 or so discovery patients were divided at random into training and test sets in a 7:3 ratio. Thyroid tissue and blood T-cell repertoires from over 5 Graves' hyperthyroidism patients were also compared in the study. Once sampling was done, hyperthyroidism patients were given methimazole at a starting dose of 30 mg daily, whereas ophthalmopathy patients were given high-dose intravenous methylprednisolone. Here is what the overall study found, with its caveats: A model built on a 13 V-J signature distinguished ophthalmopathy from stable hyperthyroidism, reaching roughly 88% sensitivity and 81% to 83% specificity in cross-validation and 80%/75% in testing. Sample size was not statistically predetermined, and blinding of investigators to group allocation was not performed. Most expanded thyroid clonotypes (frequency above 0.001) were also detected in blood, suggesting blood repertoires may reflect thyroid immune responses. During validation, the model predicted progression to ophthalmopathy a median of approximately 6.5 months ahead of onset, with almost 71% sensitivity and under 85% specificity.

Moderately to severely active disease, a Clinical Activity Score of at least 3, a NOSPECS grade of at least 4, and a duration under 3 months were present in ophthalmopathy patients. Patients with uncontrolled infections, other autoimmune diseases, pregnancy or lactation were excluded. Clinical symptoms, serum thyroxine and TRAb, thyroid ultrasound, and orbital computed tomography formed the basis for the diagnoses. Ficoll-Paque density gradient centrifugation was used to isolate PBMCs from around 9.1 ml of fresh peripheral blood. Trizol reagent was used to extract total RNA, and RNA quality was then checked on an Agilent 2100 Bioanalyzer. TCR beta CDR3 regions were amplified from RNA transcripts. The TCR CDR3 was subjected to a first round of RT-PCR using the HTBI primer set and the Qiagen OneStep RT-PCR kit. Libraries were constructed in a second round of multiplex PCR, after which size selection and purification were carried out. Sequencing of the libraries was done on an Illumina HiSeq2000 using paired-end 100 bp reads. The paper's processing steps were these. SOAPnuke was used to process the raw data, removing reads that contained adapters or uncalled bases, had a mean Phred below 15, or lacked an exact match to the constant primer or identifier. High-quality paired reads were merged using COPE v1.2.5, and each unique nucleotide sequence was defined as a clonotype. MiTCR v1.1 was used to align the clonotypes against IMGT TRBV, TRBD and TRBJ reference segments. The analysis included only V-J combinations with a frequency above 0.0001, which together covered 99% to 99.2% of the repertoires. The TCS score was defined as the ratio of F50 (clonal expansion) to E x V (chaos), calculated using BLOSUM62-based TCRdist between CDR3 peptides within each V-J. Welch's t-statistics and random forest reduced around 520 V-J features to roughly 13, which were used in a naive Bayes classifier (R e1071). TCRdb trimmed public reads at Q25 via fastp, called clones via MiXCR and kept in-frame beta chains. Here each entry gathers all rows of one CDR3 protein and keeps the most common genes and DNA. TCRdb assigned the V and J calls; the authors' analysis was not used. The sample table contains about 380,000 distinct CDR3 sequences; only one count was recorded for less than 20% of them. Around 40% of the sample is in the top ten clones.

This clonotype was recorded a few times. Its antigen specificity is not known. No much larger clone exists at a distance of one base, and base qualities are not known. The TCR sequence derives from a young man with Graves' ophthalmopathy. Material for sequencing was blood.

CDR3 protein: CASSLVRGLSTDTQYF. The bases read TGTGCCAGCAGCTTAGTCAGGGGGCTAAGCACAGATACGCAGTATTTT. The chain couples TRBV7-9 to TRBJ2-3, with 8 bases in between that match TRBD1. From V the trimming removes 1 base and from J it removes 0 bases, while the gene matches leave 3 bases of the junction unaccounted for. CDR1 and CDR2, looked up from the germline V gene (reference sequence), are SEHNR and FQNEAQ. The CDR3 holds 16 amino acids from the cysteine to the phenylalanine. Only the CDR3 part of the read is kept: 48 bases, read in frame from the first base. With all but the CDR3 taken from the reference TRBV7-9 and TRBJ2-3 genes, the full variable domain is: DTGVSQNPRHKITKRGQNVTFRCDPISEHNRLYWYRQTLGQGPEFLTYFQNEAQLEKSRLLSDRFSAERPKGSFSTLEIQRTEQGDSAMYLCASSLVRGLSTDTQYFGPGTRLTVL.